One TCR beta chain is described in this entry. This entry is derived from a study of OX40 agonist ivuxolimab in advanced cancers. The CDR3 length is 14 residues. Germline CDR1 and CDR2: SGHTA and FQGTGA. V lost 4 bases, J lost 8 bases, and 7 bases stayed unmatched. Libraries were prepared by immunoSEQ multiplex PCR; TCRdb keeps only in-frame clonotypes and omits some of them. The table shows about 100,000 clones, with 85% to 95% occurring only once. The receptor was derived from an adult with an advanced solid tumor such as melanoma, head and neck, liver or kidney cancer. V usage is TRBV7-3 and J usage is TRBJ2-1; 8 bases line up with TRBD1. This material consisted of CD4+ or CD8+ T cells sorted from blood, taken in a trial of the OX40 agonist ivuxolimab. The CDR3 nucleotides are TGTGCCAGCAGCTCGTCAGGGGGCGGGGATGAGCAGTTCTTC. This translates into CASSSSGGGDEQFF.